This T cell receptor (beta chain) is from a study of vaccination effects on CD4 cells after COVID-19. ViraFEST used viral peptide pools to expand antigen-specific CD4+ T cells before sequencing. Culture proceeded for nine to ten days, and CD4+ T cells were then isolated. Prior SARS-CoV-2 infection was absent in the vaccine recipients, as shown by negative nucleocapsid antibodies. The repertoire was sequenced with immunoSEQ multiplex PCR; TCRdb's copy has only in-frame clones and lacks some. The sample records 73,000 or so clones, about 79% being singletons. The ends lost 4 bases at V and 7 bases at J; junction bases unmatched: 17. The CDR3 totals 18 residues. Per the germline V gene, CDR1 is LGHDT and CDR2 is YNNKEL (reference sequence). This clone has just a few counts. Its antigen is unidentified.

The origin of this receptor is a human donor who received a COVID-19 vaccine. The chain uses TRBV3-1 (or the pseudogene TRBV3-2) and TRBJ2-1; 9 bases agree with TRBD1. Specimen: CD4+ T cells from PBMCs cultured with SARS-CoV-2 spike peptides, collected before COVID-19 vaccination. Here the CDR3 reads CASSRITSGTGWSNEQFF. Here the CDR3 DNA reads TGTGCCAGCAGCCGCATTACTTCCGGGACAGGGTGGAGTAATGAGCAGTTCTTC.